These 23 T cell receptor beta chains came from one sample sequenced in a study of long-term antiretroviral therapy in people with HIV (dated by TCRdb to 2022 to 2024). The immunoSEQ hsTCRB v3.0 assay was used at survey level resolution to sequence the TRB variable region. The table was pulled from immuneACCESS by TCRdb, which kept in-frame rearrangements only. Such tables lose some clones; where checked, under half of the loss comes from unresolved V genes, and the rest has no known cause. This sample has nearly 25,000 clones in its table, and 65% to 80% of those were observed once. The top ten clonotypes cover roughly 10% of the sample. The sequencing used unsorted PBMCs, collected 1.2 years after starting antiretroviral therapy. Every receptor here comes from a woman aged 40-49 years with HIV.

The chain combines TRBV7-9 with TRBJ2-5; the match to TRBD2 covers 11 bases. The CDR3 totals 15 residues. Germline V gene lookup returns CDR1 SEHNR and CDR2 FQNEAQ (reference sequence). The V segment lost 5 bases and the J segment 0 bases; nucleotides outside the gene matches: 2. As DNA, the CDR3 is TGTGCCAGCAGCGGGACTAGCGGAAACCAAGAGACCCAGTACTTC. This codes for CASSGTSGNQETQYF.

This chain joins TRBV7-9 and TRBJ1-4, with a weak D call TRBD1 (5 bases). Trimming left V 1 base short and J 10 bases short, with 10 bases between. CDR1 SEHNR and CDR2 FQNEAQ come from the germline V gene (reference sequence). CDR3 length: 13 amino acids. The CDR3 is CASSLDSGGKLFF. CDR3 nucleotide sequence: TGTGCCAGCAGCTTAGATAGCGGGGGAAAACTGTTTTTT.

The rearrangement links TRBV4-1 to TRBJ2-3; D not certain. With 0 bases removed from V and 4 bases from J, the gap between germline ends came to 14 bases. Germline-derived CDR1 and CDR2 are MGHRA and YSYEKL. The CDR3 consists of 16 residues. The DNA for the CDR3 is TGCGCCAGCAGCCAAGACAGTTCTTGGTGGGCAGATACGCAGTATTTT. Translated, it gives CASSQDSSWWADTQYF.

This sequence joins TRBV19 and TRBJ2-1; D ambiguous. V lost 3 bases, J lost 3 bases, and 12 bases lay in between. Germline V gene data show CDR1 as LNHDA and CDR2 as SQIVND (reference sequence). The CDR3 contains 15 residues. CDR3 DNA sequence: TGTGCCAGTAGTATCGAGGTGAACCTCTACAATGAGCAGTTCTTC. This translates into CASSIEVNLYNEQFF.

The gene calls are TRBV6-6 and TRBJ2-7, with D maybe TRBD1 (6 bases). The CDR3 is 16 residues long. Germline V gives CDR1 MNHNY, CDR2 SVGAGI (reference sequence). V was clipped by 4 bases and J by 1 base, with 17 bases between them. The CDR3 spells CASSSPDSDLSYEQYF. As DNA, the CDR3 is TGTGCCAGCAGTTCCCCGGACAGCGATTTATCCTACGAGCAGTACTTC.

The V call is TRBV7-2, the J call TRBJ1-1; D is perhaps TRBD1 (5 bases). In germline, CDR1 is SGHTA, CDR2 FQGNSA. There are 15 residues in the CDR3. Deletions cut 4 bases from V and 4 bases from J, with 16 bases between. CDR3 in DNA: TGTGCCAGCAGCTCCTGGGCAGGGTCGGGCACTGAAGCTTTCTTT. Protein product: CASSSWAGSGTEAFF.

The rearrangement joins TRBV11-1 to TRBJ1-2, with 9 bases fitting TRBD1. The V and J ends lost 8 bases and 8 bases, in that order; junction bases with no gene match: 6. Germline loops: CDR1 SGHAT, CDR2 FQDESV (reference sequence). The CDR3 length is 12 residues. CDR3 region: CASGQGIGGYTF. The CDR3 nucleotides are TGTGCCAGCGGACAGGGGATTGGCGGCTACACCTTC.

The rearrangement links TRBV15 to TRBJ2-7; TRBD2 is a possible D gene (6 bases). Deletions cut 9 bases from V and 0 bases from J, with 21 bases between. Per the germline V gene, CDR1 is LNHNV and CDR2 is YYDKDF (reference sequence). This CDR3 region has 16 residues. The CDR3 coding sequence is TGTGCCACATCACGGGGGTCCAAGTCGGTCTCCTACGAGCAGTACTTC. Translated: CATSRGSKSVSYEQYF. Full variable domain (rest looked up from reference TRBV15 and TRBJ2-7): DAMVIQNPRYQVTQFGKPVTLSCSQTLNHNVMYWYQQKSSQAPKLLFHYYDKDFNNEADTPDNFQSRRPNTSFCFLDIRSPGLGDTAMYLCATSRGSKSVSYEQYFGPGTRLTVT.

The rearrangement joins TRBV6-5 to TRBJ1-5, with D possibly matching TRBD1 (5 bases). Germline CDR1 MNHEY, CDR2 SVGAGI. V was pared by 4 bases and J by 3 bases, with 10 bases between. This CDR3 has 14 residues. CDR3 residues: CASSSKTDNQPQHF. CDR3 bases: TGTGCCAGCAGTTCGAAGACAGACAATCAGCCCCAGCATTTT.

The chain employs TRBV7-2 and TRBJ1-5, with TRBD1 as a possible D gene (5 bases). Trimming pared 2 bases from V and 3 bases from J, leaving 14 bases between. Looked up from germline, CDR1 is SGHTA and CDR2 is FQGNSA. CDR3 length: 16 amino acids. DNA for the CDR3: TGTGCCAGCAGCTTAACTAGGGGCCGGGTCAATCAGCCCCAGCATTTT. This sequence encodes CASSLTRGRVNQPQHF.

V gene TRBV7-9 combines with J gene TRBJ2-2, with D unclear. This CDR3 spans 15 amino acids. V was pared by 1 base and J by 1 base, with 7 bases between. From germline, CDR1 is SEHNR and CDR2 FQNEAQ (reference sequence). The CDR3 DNA is TGTGCCAGCAGCTTAGTCCGCGTGAACACCGGGGAGCTGTTTTTT. It translates to CASSLVRVNTGELFF.

This chain uses TRBV27 with TRBJ2-7, with a tentative D call TRBD2 (5 bases). The germline CDR1 and CDR2 sequences are MNHEY and SMNVEV (reference sequence). The CDR3 runs to 12 residues. The V end was cut by 7 bases, the J end by 5 bases, with 12 bases between. CDR3: CASKEGSHEQYF. As DNA, the CDR3 is TGTGCCAGCAAAGAGGGATCCCACGAGCAGTACTTC.

The chain uses TRBV6-5 and TRBJ1-6; no definite D call. With 2 bases removed from V and 10 bases from J, the gap between germline ends came to 12 bases. Germline lookup yields CDR1 MNHEY and CDR2 SVGAGI. The CDR3 is made up of 14 amino acids. The CDR3 DNA is TGTGCCAGCAGTTACGGACCAGGACCCTCACCCCTCCACTTT. Encoded protein: CASSYGPGPSPLHF.

The rearrangement links TRBV2 to TRBJ2-1, with D maybe TRBD1 (6 bases). Germline V lookup: CDR1 SNHLY, CDR2 FYNNEI. V gave up 3 bases and J gave up 9 bases, with 18 bases separating them. This CDR3 comprises 15 residues. The CDR3 nucleotides read TGTGCCAGCAGTGATTCGCCAGGGGCGGATGGTGAGCAGTTCTTC. Translating gives CASSDSPGADGEQFF.

The rearrangement uses TRBV6-5 and TRBJ2-2; D is possibly TRBD2 (6 bases). Trimming took off 6 bases at V and 6 bases at J, with 11 bases between the two ends. The germline V gene encodes CDR1 MNHEY and CDR2 SVGAGI. The CDR3 has 13 residues. The CDR3 loop reads CASRGWGAGELFF. Written as DNA, the CDR3 is TGTGCCAGCAGGGGATGGGGGGCCGGGGAGCTGTTTTTT.

CDR3 loop: CASSEVGRKNEKLFF. The CDR3 DNA follows: TGTGCCAGCAGTGAGGTGGGACGGAAGAATGAAAAACTGTTTTTT. The rearrangement joins TRBV2 to TRBJ1-4, with TRBD1 as a possible D gene (5 bases). V dropped 3 bases and J dropped 5 bases, with 13 bases sitting between them. Germline V gives CDR1 SNHLY, CDR2 FYNNEI. The CDR3 runs 15 residues.

The chain carries TRBV6-5 and TRBJ2-1, with a tentative D call TRBD2 (7 bases). The CDR3 consists of 15 residues. V was clipped by 2 bases and J by 10 bases, with 18 bases between them. Germline values: CDR1 MNHEY, CDR2 SVGAGI. The CDR3 reads CASSYEVGGGSEQFF. The DNA for the CDR3 is TGTGCCAGCAGTTACGAGGTTGGGGGCGGGAGCGAGCAGTTCTTC.

The gene calls are TRBV7-9 and TRBJ1-2; possible D gene TRBD1, 5 bases. Per germline, CDR1 SEHNR and CDR2 FQNEAQ (reference sequence). Trimming left V 3 bases short and J 3 bases short, with 14 bases between. This CDR3 has 15 amino acids. The CDR3 DNA is TGTGCCAGCAGCTTCGTCGAGACAGCCTACTATGGCTACACCTTC. This translates into CASSFVETAYYGYTF.

This chain connects TRBV7-9 to TRBJ1-2, with TRBD1 matching 9 bases. The CDR3 sequence is 17 residues long. V lost 5 bases, J lost 0 bases, and 10 bases stayed unmatched. Looked up from germline, CDR1 is SEHNR and CDR2 is FQNEAQ (reference sequence). DNA for the CDR3: TGTGCCAGCAGCCTCCCGACAGGGGGAAAAGCTAACTATGGCTACACCTTC. Encoded protein: CASSLPTGGKANYGYTF. Full variable domain (missing parts from reference TRBV7-9 and TRBJ1-2): DTGVSQNPRHKITKRGQNVTFRCDPISEHNRLYWYRQTLGQGPEFLTYFQNEAQLEKSRLLSDRFSAERPKGSFSTLEIQRTEQGDSAMYLCASSLPTGGKANYGYTFGSGTRLTVV.

This rearrangement joins TRBV2 to TRBJ2-3, with 12 positions matching TRBD2. V shed 5 bases, J shed 6 bases, and the junction held 6 bases outside the gene matches. The CDR3 runs 15 residues. CDR1 and CDR2 (germline): SNHLY, FYNNEI. The CDR3 DNA is TGTGCCAGCAGTAGGACTAGCGGGATCTCCGATACGCAGTATTTT. As protein: CASSRTSGISDTQYF.

V is TRBV27 and J is TRBJ1-5; possible D gene TRBD1, 6 bases. Germline values: CDR1 MNHEY, CDR2 SMNVEV (reference sequence). Trimming shortened V by 5 bases and J by 7 bases, and 15 bases separated the two germline ends. The CDR3 totals 14 residues. The CDR3 sequence: CASSVQGSRQPQHF. CDR3 in DNA: TGTGCCAGCAGTGTACAGGGTTCGAGGCAGCCCCAGCATTTT.

The V and J genes are TRBV18 and TRBJ1-1; tentative D call: TRBD1 (5 bases). CDR3 length: 15 residues. Germline CDR1 and CDR2: KGHSH and LQKENI. V was pared by 3 bases and J by 1 base, with 12 bases between. The CDR3 nucleotides read TGTGCCAGCTCACCGAGGGGCACAGGGAACACTGAAGCTTTCTTT. Its protein is CASSPRGTGNTEAFF.

This clone came up once. J is TRBJ2-1 and V is TRBV4-3, with a tentative D call TRBD2 (7 bases). The CDR3 totals 17 residues. Germline CDR1 LGHNA, CDR2 YSLEER. V gave up 2 bases and J gave up 2 bases, with 16 bases separating them. The CDR3 bases are TGCGCCAGCAGCCAAATATACGGGGGGCCCACCTACAATGAGCAGTTCTTC. Translation: CASSQIYGGPTYNEQFF.